This T cell receptor beta chain appears in the sequencing data of a study of T cell clusters in autoimmune cytopenias. Study-level results: The cluster-lack signature was not seen for secondary cytopenia versus chronic lymphocytic leukemia.

TRB rearrangements were amplified by touch-down multiplex PCR with mixed TRB-A/B primers. After re-calling the multiplex PCR reads, TCRdb lists one entry per CDR3 protein, DNA absent. The repertoire shows around 9,700 distinct CDR3 sequences; the top ten hold 33%. Germline CDR1 is SGHDT and CDR2 is YYEEEE. CDR3 length equals 13 residues. Some 38,000 genome equivalents of blood DNA were amplified for TRB. As to this clonotype: Its antigen is currently unknown.

The same sample was also used in a study of T cell repertoires in aging, cancer and after chemotherapy. That source adds: Healthy donors lost TCR diversity with age mainly through richness, cancer patients through richness and evenness. Median generation probability rose over the chemotherapy interval in each cancer cohort, suggesting rebound thymic output.

The specimen sequenced was peripheral blood. The receptor was isolated from a human donor in good health. The chain recombines TRBV5-6 with TRBJ2-7. CDR3 loop: CASSLAPAYEQYF. Complete variable domain (other parts from reference TRBV5-6 and TRBJ2-7): DAGVTQSPTHLIKTRGQQVTLRCSPKSGHDTVSWYQQALGQGPQFIFQYYEEEERQRGNFPDRFSGHQFPNYSSELNVNALLLGDSALYLCASSLAPAYEQYFGPGTRLTVT.